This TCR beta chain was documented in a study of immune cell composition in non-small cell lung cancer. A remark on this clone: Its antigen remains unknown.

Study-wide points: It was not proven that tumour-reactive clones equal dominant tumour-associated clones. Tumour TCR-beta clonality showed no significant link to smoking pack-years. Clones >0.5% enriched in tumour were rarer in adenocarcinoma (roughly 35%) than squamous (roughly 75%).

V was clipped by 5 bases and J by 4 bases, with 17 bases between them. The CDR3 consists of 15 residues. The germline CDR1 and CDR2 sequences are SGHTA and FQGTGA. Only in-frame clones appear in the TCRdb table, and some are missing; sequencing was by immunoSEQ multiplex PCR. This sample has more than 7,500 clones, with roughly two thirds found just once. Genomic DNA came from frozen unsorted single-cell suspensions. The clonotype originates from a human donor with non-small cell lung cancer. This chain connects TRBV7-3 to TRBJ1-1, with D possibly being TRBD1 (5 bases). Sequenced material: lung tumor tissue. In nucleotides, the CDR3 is TGTGCCAGCAGCACCCGGGCAGGGACGGGCACTGAAGCTTTCTTT. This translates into CASSTRAGTGTEAFF.